One and the same sample provided the 16 T cell receptor beta chains below, sequenced in a study of T cell responses to AZD1222 COVID-19 vaccine. Measured with immunoSEQ multiplex PCR; TCRdb has only the in-frame clones, and not every one. The table lists roughly 100,000 clones, approximately 91% of them singletons. The sample in question was peripheral blood, obtained on day 0 of AZD1222 vaccination. The origin of the receptors is an adult in good health.

For this clone: This is likely a read error, given that the CDR3 carries no conserved phenylalanine or tryptophan at its end. This sequence joins TRBV5-1 and TRBJ1-6, with D unresolved. V was pared by 0 bases and J by 7 bases, with 8 bases between. Germline CDR1 is SGHRS and CDR2 is YFSETQ. The CDR3 is 14 amino acids. The CDR3 DNA reads as TGCGCCAGCAGCTTGGATCCGTACAATTCACCCCTCCACCTT. The encoded protein is CASSLDPYNSPLHL.

V gene TRBV7-8 combines with J gene TRBJ2-2; 8 nucleotides align to TRBD1. This CDR3 spans 14 amino acids. Trimming took 7 bases from V and 8 from J; bases not matched to a gene: 9. Germline V CDR1 and CDR2: SGHVS, FQNEAQ. CDR3 residues: CASIPTGASGELFF. CDR3 DNA sequence: TGTGCCAGCATACCGACAGGGGCAAGTGGGGAGCTGTTTTTT.

The chain is built from TRBV9 and TRBJ1-2; D is unresolved. Germline V gives CDR1 SGDLS, CDR2 YYNGEE. The CDR3 is made up of 16 amino acids. Trimming removed 2 bases from V and 6 bases from J, with 20 bases in between. CDR3 bases: TGTGCCAGCAGCGTTGCCCCCGACCTTAGTCGGCATGGCTACACCTTC. Protein product: CASSVAPDLSRHGYTF.

This chain connects TRBV19 to TRBJ2-1, with 9 bases that match TRBD2. The trim removed 7 bases at V and 6 bases at J, leaving 13 bases unmatched. Per the germline V gene, CDR1 is LNHDA and CDR2 is SQIVND (reference sequence). The CDR3 runs to 16 residues. The CDR3 spells CASTFSGGGSLNEQFF. The DNA for the CDR3 is TGTGCCAGTACCTTTAGCGGGGGAGGGAGCCTCAATGAGCAGTTCTTC.

The chain carries TRBV10-3 and TRBJ2-7; 9 nucleotides agree with TRBD1. The CDR3 length is 13 residues. Trimming cost V 10 bases and J 6 bases; bases outside gene matches: 10. Germline lookup yields CDR1 ENHRY and CDR2 SYGVKD. The CDR3 loop is CASRPGQGIEQYF. The CDR3 nucleotides are TGTGCCAGCAGACCGGGACAGGGCATCGAGCAGTACTTC.

This clone occurred once. CDR3 region: CASSGKIYEQYF. The CDR3 coding sequence is TGTGCCAGCAGTGGCAAAATATACGAGCAGTACTTC. The J gene is TRBJ2-7, the V gene TRBV2; D unclear. Germline V gives CDR1 SNHLY, CDR2 FYNNEI. Trimming took off 4 bases at V and 4 bases at J, with 8 bases between the two ends. CDR3 length: 12 residues.

CDR3 coding DNA: TGCGCCAGCAGTGAGGGAGGTCAGGCAGAGACCCAGTACTTC. It codes for CASSEGGQAETQYF. J is TRBJ2-5 and V is TRBV10-1; possible D gene TRBD2, 5 bases. The CDR3 length is 14 residues. The germline V and J ends were trimmed by 2 bases and 4 bases, with 11 bases remaining between them. Germline lookup yields CDR1 WNHNN and CDR2 SYGVQD (reference sequence).

The chain has TRBV11-2 and TRBJ2-5; 7 bases are shared with TRBD1. J gave up 0 bases and V 9 bases, and 10 bases lay outside the gene matches. Germline CDR1 and CDR2: SGHAT and FQNNGV. The CDR3 totals 15 residues. CDR3 coding DNA: TGTGCCAGGAGGACAGGATGGAACAACCAAGAGACCCAGTACTTC. Its protein is CARRTGWNNQETQYF.

The genes are TRBV6-5 and TRBJ2-7; possible D gene TRBD1, 6 bases. CDR3 length: 12 amino acids. Deletions cut 5 bases from V and 10 bases from J, with 15 bases between. Germline CDR1 MNHEY, CDR2 SVGAGI. The CDR3 is CASSPDSDRQYF. CDR3 nucleotides: TGTGCCAGCAGTCCGGACAGCGACAGACAGTACTTC.

As to this clone: An end of the junction does not agree with germline; a read error may underlie this. Other DNA sequences in the same sample also yield this CDR3. The chain couples TRBV4-1 to TRBJ1-5; 8 nucleotides agree with TRBD1. CDR3 length: 16 residues. The V gene's germline CDR1 is MGHRA and CDR2 YSYEKL. This CDR3 is CASSQHIQGANQPQHF. In DNA, the CDR3 is TGTGCCAGCAGCCAACATATCCAGGGGGCCAATCAGCCCCAGCATTTT.

V gene TRBV27 combines with J gene TRBJ2-5; 10 bases line up with TRBD1. Unmatched junction bases numbered 4, after V lost 1 base and J lost 5 bases. CDR3 length: 15 residues. CDR1 is MNHEY, CDR2 SMNVEV, per germline (reference sequence). The CDR3 loop is CASSLWGQGRETQYF. The DNA for the CDR3 is TGTGCCAGCAGTTTATGGGGACAGGGGCGGGAGACCCAGTACTTC.

J is TRBJ2-1 and V is TRBV10-1; the match to TRBD2 covers 13 bases. The CDR3 length is 21 residues. Germline V CDR1 and CDR2: WNHNN, SYGVQD (reference sequence). V dropped 4 bases and J dropped 8; count of bases not matched to a gene: 23. The CDR3 DNA reads TGCGCCAGCAGTGCCAAAAAAATTACTAGCGGGGGGGCCGTTTTTCGTGATGAGCAGTTCTTC. Translating it yields CASSAKKITSGGAVFRDEQFF.

The chain recombines TRBV19 with TRBJ1-2, with D tentatively TRBD1 (5 bases). The CDR3 covers 15 residues. Germline V gene data show CDR1 as LNHDA and CDR2 as SQIVND (reference sequence). Deletions cut 5 bases from V and 4 bases from J, with 17 bases between. The CDR3 is CASSSPGPVIYGYTF. The CDR3, as DNA: TGTGCCAGTAGTTCTCCGGGACCCGTGATCTATGGCTACACCTTC.

This sequence joins TRBV7-3 and TRBJ1-4; TRBD1 might be the D (6 bases). Germline CDR1 and CDR2: SGHTA and FQGTGA. The V end lost 5 bases, the J end lost 4 bases, and 14 bases lay between the germline ends. The CDR3 loop spans 15 amino acids. The CDR3 DNA sequence: TGTGCCAGCAGCCGAACAGGGAGGCGTAATGAAAAACTGTTTTTT. It specifies CASSRTGRRNEKLFF. Full variable domain (rest looked up from reference TRBV7-3 and TRBJ1-4): GAGVSQTPSNKVTEKGKYVELRCDPISGHTALYWYRQSLGQGPEFLIYFQGTGAADDSGLPNDRFFAVRPEGSVSTLKIQRTERGDSAVYLCASSRTGRRNEKLFFGSGTQLSVL.

The genes are TRBV7-8 and TRBJ2-1, with 8 bases aligning to TRBD2. The CDR3 contains 17 residues. From germline, CDR1 is SGHVS and CDR2 FQNEAQ. Trimming cost V 1 base and J 4 bases; bases outside gene matches: 9. CDR3 amino acids: CASSLGGAGGLYNEQFF. CDR3 nucleotide sequence: TGTGCCAGCAGCTTAGGAGGGGCGGGGGGCCTATACAATGAGCAGTTCTTC.

This chain connects TRBV6-5 to TRBJ1-1; D remains unclear. Germline-derived CDR1 and CDR2 are MNHEY and SVGAGI. The CDR3 spans 13 residues. Trimming stripped 7 bases from V and 1 base from J, with 10 bases between. CDR3 protein: CASTRNRNTEAFF. CDR3 nucleotides: TGTGCCAGCACCCGTAACAGGAACACTGAAGCTTTCTTT.